This TCR beta chain was captured in a study of naive and memory T cell subsets. Study findings and constraints: TCR transcript changes with activation or differentiation may affect this RNA method.

Whole blood, 2.5 ml, came from adult healthy volunteers. TCR cDNA received a 3' ligated oligonucleotide that carried a UMI. Input was 1 to 1000 ng of DNase-treated total RNA without cell sorting. For blood and skin samples, reverse transcription used TCR alpha and beta constant primers. Four PCR rounds used nested alpha and beta constant region primers plus the SP2 primer. Using its own MiXCR run on the 5' RACE reads, TCRdb lists one record per CDR3 protein. Among just over 25,000 distinct CDR3 sequences listed, approximately 22% were seen once. The ends were cut back, 6 bases at V and 1 base at J, with 12 bases in the middle. Germline V gives CDR1 DFQATT, CDR2 SNEGSKA (reference sequence). The CDR3 extends over 13 amino acids. The sample holds many counts of this clonotype. Its antigen is still unknown.

The chain couples TRBV20-1 to TRBJ2-5; D remains ambiguous. The sequence came from a female donor in good health. CDR3 in DNA: TGCAGTGCCCAGCAGTCCACCCAAGAGACCCAGTACTTC. This gives the protein CSAQQSTQETQYF.